This passage covers 3 T cell receptor beta chains from one sample sequenced in a study of T-cell memory formation after mild COVID-19. TCRdb re-analysed the 5' RACE reads in MiXCR, keeping a single row per CDR3 protein. The sample consists of around 340,000 distinct CDR3 sequences, 14% of them appearing once. Sequencing input: PBMCs or a T cell subset sorted from them (not recorded which). These receptors were obtained from a man aged 18-30 years who had mild COVID-19 (a few samples of this study predate the infection). Cell type and time point are not known.

In its sample, this clonotype was seen a few times. The V call is TRBV12-3 or TRBV12-4, the J call TRBJ1-6; D gene uncertain. The CDR3 sequence is 12 residues long. With 3 bases removed from V and 10 bases from J, the gap between germline ends came to 7 bases. The CDR3 DNA is TGTGCCAGCAGTTTTTGGGGATCACCCCTCCACTTT. Its protein product is CASSFWGSPLHF.

This clonotype was detected only a few times. The V gene is TRBV6-5, the J gene TRBJ1-2; 7 positions match TRBD1. From germline, CDR1 is MNHEY and CDR2 SVGAGI. There are 14 residues in the CDR3. V dropped 6 bases and J dropped 1; count of bases not matched to a gene: 5. CDR3 in DNA: TGTGCCAGCAGACCTGGGACAGTTAACTATGGCTACACCTTC. Residues: CASRPGTVNYGYTF.

This clonotype has a handful of counts. V and J are TRBV19 and TRBJ1-2; D gene unclear. The CDR3 totals 16 residues. Germline loops: CDR1 LNHDA, CDR2 SQIVND (reference sequence). V lost 1 base, J lost 8 bases, and 20 bases lay in between. The CDR3 protein is CASSIGPTTALGGYTF. CDR3 in DNA: TGTGCCAGTAGTATAGGCCCCACGACGGCGCTAGGCGGCTACACCTTC. The entire variable domain, with the rest obtained from reference TRBV19 and TRBJ1-2, is as follows: DGGITQSPKYLFRKEGQNVTLSCEQNLNHDAMYWYRQDPGQGLRLIYYSQIVNDFQKGDIAEGYSVSREKKESFPLTVTSAQKNPTAFYLCASSIGPTTALGGYTFGSGTRLTVV.